Presented here are 16 T cell receptor beta chains from one specimen sequenced in a study of Ad26.COV2.S vaccination and SARS-CoV-2 variants. Profiling relied on immunoSEQ multiplex PCR, and the TCRdb table lists in-frame clones only, not all of them. The sample shows roughly 350,000 clones, 88% of them seen only once. The treatment denotes: roughly 19 received Ad26.COV2.S at low or high dose, single or two shots; roughly five received placebo; per-sample allocation not given. Day 63 after the first vaccine or placebo injection was the time point for sampling. Sequencing used peripheral blood, obtained in a trial of Ad26.COV2.S vaccine versus placebo. The receptor set was obtained from a person aged 18-60 years who received the Ad26.COV2.S COVID-19 vaccine or a placebo.

This rearrangement joins TRBV4-1 to TRBJ1-2, with D perhaps matching TRBD1 (5 bases). CDR3 size: 15 residues. Germline CDR1 MGHRA, CDR2 YSYEKL. Trimming shortened V by 8 bases and J by 2 bases, and 18 bases separated the two germline ends. This chain's CDR3 is CASSAASRGNYGYTF. As DNA, the CDR3 is TGCGCCAGCTCGGCGGCGTCTCGGGGGAACTATGGCTACACCTTC.

The rearrangement links TRBV7-9 to TRBJ1-6; D gene uncertain. CDR1 SEHNR and CDR2 FQNEAQ come from the germline V gene (reference sequence). The V and J ends lost 5 bases and 9 bases respectively, with 8 bases between them. The CDR3 has 12 residues. The DNA for the CDR3 is TGTGCCAGCAGCCAGATGGGTTCACCCCTCCACTTT. Its translation is CASSQMGSPLHF.

This clone was detected only once. This chain joins TRBV6-6 and TRBJ1-6; a possible D gene is TRBD1 (5 bases). Trimming took off 6 bases at V and 4 bases at J, with 16 bases between the two ends. The CDR3 contains 16 residues. Germline V CDR1 and CDR2: MNHNY, SVGAGI (reference sequence). In DNA form, the CDR3 reads TGTGCCAGCAGCAACTCCCGGGACGGGTATAATTCACCCCTCCACTTT. This encodes CASSNSRDGYNSPLHF.

The chain carries TRBV5-4 and TRBJ2-7; D remains unclear. Germline V gene data show CDR1 as SGHNT and CDR2 as YYREEE (reference sequence). Deletions cut 4 bases from V and 0 bases from J, with 17 bases between. The CDR3 extends over 16 amino acids. The chain's CDR3 is CASSPGRAYNSYEQYF. For the CDR3, the DNA is TGTGCCAGCAGCCCCGGAAGAGCTTATAACTCCTACGAGCAGTACTTC.

The CDR3 sequence is CASSSGSYGYTF. CDR3 DNA sequence: TGTGCCAGCAGTTCAGGGTCGTATGGCTACACCTTC. J is TRBJ1-2 and V is TRBV6-6, with a tentative D call TRBD1 (5 bases). Germline V gene sequence: CDR1 MNHNY, CDR2 SVGAGI (reference sequence). This CDR3 has 12 residues. V lost 4 bases, J lost 5 bases, and 8 bases lay in between.

The rearrangement uses TRBV14 and TRBJ2-4; possibly TRBD1 for D (5 bases). The ends were cut back, 1 base at V and 14 bases at J, with 15 bases in the middle. The CDR3 length is 13 residues. CDR1 is SGHDN, CDR2 FVKESK, per germline. The DNA of the CDR3 is TGTGCCAGCAGCCAAGTGGGGCCAGAGTCCAAGTACTTC. Its translation: CASSQVGPESKYF.

The V and J genes are TRBV9 and TRBJ2-2; maybe TRBD1 (6 bases). The CDR3 is 13 residues long. V was trimmed by 3 bases and J by 7 bases, leaving 10 bases between them. Germline V gives CDR1 SGDLS, CDR2 YYNGEE. The CDR3 sequence: CASSAGDNGELFF. In nucleotides, the CDR3 is TGTGCCAGCAGCGCAGGGGATAACGGGGAGCTGTTTTTT.

This chain joins TRBV6-5 and TRBJ1-1; maybe TRBD1 (5 bases). The V end lost 8 bases, the J end lost 5 bases, and 18 bases lay between the germline ends. This CDR3 is 14 amino acids long. Germline CDR1 and CDR2: MNHEY and SVGAGI. CDR3 sequence: CASAPGRSMTEAFF. CDR3 sequence (DNA): TGTGCCAGCGCGCCAGGGAGGTCGATGACTGAAGCTTTCTTT.

The rearrangement uses TRBV7-8 and TRBJ2-7; D is possibly TRBD1 (6 bases). CDR1 SGHVS and CDR2 FQNEAQ come from the germline V gene. The ends were cut back, 5 bases at V and 0 bases at J, with 11 bases in the middle. CDR3 size: 14 residues. This CDR3 is CASSPRTVSYEQYF. In nucleotides, the CDR3 is TGTGCCAGCAGCCCAAGGACAGTCTCCTACGAGCAGTACTTC.

This chain joins TRBV25-1 and TRBJ2-5; the D gene could be TRBD1 or TRBD2 (6 bases each). CDR3 size: 14 residues. V was clipped by 2 bases and J by 3 bases, with 10 bases between them. CDR1 and CDR2 (germline): MGHDK, SYGVNS. The CDR3: CASSEGGREETQYF. In DNA, the CDR3 is TGTGCCAGCAGTGAAGGGGGGCGCGAAGAGACCCAGTACTTC.

The chain couples TRBV5-5 to TRBJ2-1, with 11 bases aligning to TRBD2. CDR1 is SGHKS, CDR2 YYEKEE, per germline (reference sequence). CDR3 length: 15 amino acids. V lost 1 base to trimming and J lost 10 bases; unmatched junction nucleotides: 7. The CDR3: CASSLKLAGVGEQFF. DNA for the CDR3: TGTGCCAGCAGCTTGAAACTAGCGGGAGTTGGCGAGCAGTTCTTC. The variable domain in full, completed from reference TRBV5-5 and TRBJ2-1, reads DAGVTQSPTHLIKTRGQQVTLRCSPISGHKSVSWYQQVLGQGPQFIFQYYEKEERGRGNFPDRFSARQFPNYSSELNVNALLLGDSALYLCASSLKLAGVGEQFFGPGTRLTVL.

The CDR3 loop is CASSPDKSYEQYF. The CDR3 DNA reads TGCGCCAGCTCCCCGGACAAATCCTACGAGCAGTACTTC. The chain is built from TRBV5-1 and TRBJ2-7, with D tentatively TRBD1 (5 bases). The V gene lost 7 bases and the J gene lost 1 base, with 12 bases spanning the gap. CDR1 is SGHRS and CDR2 is YFSETQ in the germline V gene. The CDR3 contains 13 residues.

The CDR3 loop is CASSQDGQGHFYYEQYF. The CDR3 region has the DNA TGTGCCAGCAGCCAGGACGGACAGGGTCACTTTTACTACGAGCAGTACTTC. The V and J genes are TRBV7-2 and TRBJ2-7; 8 positions agree with TRBD1. Germline CDR1 is SGHTA and CDR2 is FQGNSA. The CDR3 length is 17 residues. Trimming at V came to 5 bases and at J to 3 bases, leaving 15 bases not matched to a gene.

J is TRBJ2-3 and V is TRBV7-9; no firm D call. The germline V gene has CDR1 SEHNR and CDR2 FQNEAQ (reference sequence). The V end lost 1 base, the J end lost 5 bases, and 13 bases lay between the germline ends. There are 15 residues in the CDR3. CDR3 sequence (DNA): TGTGCCAGCAGCTTAGGGGCGGCCTCGGGAGATACGCAGTATTTT. It yields the protein CASSLGAASGDTQYF.

The V call is TRBV9, the J call TRBJ1-4; maybe TRBD1 (6 bases). V lost 4 bases, J lost 3 bases, and 13 bases lay in between. CDR3 size: 15 residues. Germline V lookup: CDR1 SGDLS, CDR2 YYNGEE. Here the CDR3 reads CASSQRQAPNEKLFF. CDR3 nucleotides: TGTGCCAGCAGCCAAAGACAGGCCCCTAATGAAAAACTGTTTTTT.

The genes are TRBV5-1 and TRBJ2-7; D gene uncertain. The CDR3 loop spans 15 amino acids. Germline CDR1 is SGHRS and CDR2 is YFSETQ. V was trimmed by 5 bases and J by 4 bases, leaving 19 bases between them. The DNA of the CDR3 is TGCGCCAGCAGAATACACAGAAGCCCAGCTTACGAGCAGTACTTC. Translation: CASRIHRSPAYEQYF.